What follows is one T cell receptor beta chain and its context. The antigen is unknown. This sample was included in a study of siplizumab effects on memory and regulatory T cells. Study-level findings and limits: The apparent diversity of naive T cells exceeded that of memory cells, and naive T cells seemed to make a major contribution to the alloresponse. Treatment with siplizumab left mappable alloreactive CD4+ clones averaging roughly 69% Treg-derived, compared with about 27% in controls. About 80-97% of proliferating CD4+ or CD8+ clones had no assignable naive or memory phenotype.

Deletions cut 7 bases from V and 3 bases from J, with 13 bases between. The germline V gene encodes CDR1 MDHEN and CDR2 SYDVKM. This CDR3 comprises 14 residues. Data came from immunoSEQ multiplex PCR; TCRdb stores just in-frame clones and leaves some out. The sample yields about 69,000 clones, roughly 88% seen once. Sequencing was performed on Tregs sorted from blood. The sequence was collected from a human donor in good health. The genes are TRBV28 and TRBJ1-5; D is ambiguous. The CDR3 region is CASKPTWDNQPQHF. DNA for the CDR3: TGTGCCAGCAAACCGACGTGGGACAATCAGCCCCAGCATTTT.